This entry lists 5 T cell receptor beta chains sequenced from one sample in a study of T cell changes during pregnancy in multiple sclerosis. Generated by immunoSEQ multiplex PCR, the TCRdb table keeps only in-frame clones and is missing some. The sample has under 55,000 clones, 91% seen once. The sequenced sample was CD8+ T cells from peripheral blood mononuclear cells, obtained after pregnancy. All receptors come from a female donor with multiple sclerosis, enrolled in a pregnancy study.

This sequence joins TRBV9 and TRBJ2-1; possible D gene TRBD2, 5 bases. Trimming took 4 bases from V and 2 from J, leaving 10 bases between them. The length of the CDR3 is 14 residues. Germline V CDR1 and CDR2: SGDLS, YYNGEE. The chain's CDR3 is CASSPLRAYNEQFF. The CDR3 nucleotides are TGTGCCAGCAGCCCGCTGAGGGCCTACAATGAGCAGTTCTTC.

This rearrangement joins TRBV19 to TRBJ1-1; 9 nucleotides line up with TRBD1. The CDR3 contains 15 residues. Germline-derived CDR1 and CDR2 are LNHDA and SQIVND (reference sequence). Losses at the gene ends were 6 bases for V and 6 bases for J; bases not matched to a gene: 11. The CDR3 DNA follows: TGTGCCAGTAGCGAGAAGGACAGGGGTTGGGCTGAAGCTTTCTTT. Its translation is CASSEKDRGWAEAFF.

In its sample, this clone was seen a few times. This rearrangement joins TRBV7-6 to TRBJ1-1; TRBD1 matches at 8 bases. Germline CDR1 SGHVS, CDR2 FNYEAQ. The ends lost 5 bases at V and 6 bases at J; junction bases unmatched: 5. The CDR3 is made up of 13 amino acids. This CDR3 reads CASSPQGAPEAFF. CDR3 coding DNA: TGTGCCAGCAGCCCCCAGGGGGCGCCTGAAGCTTTCTTT.

The V and J genes are TRBV4-1 and TRBJ2-1; D not resolved. With 0 bases removed from V and 4 bases from J, the gap between germline ends came to 10 bases. The CDR3 runs to 15 residues. Looked up from germline, CDR1 is MGHRA and CDR2 is YSYEKL. The CDR3 DNA reads TGCGCCAGCAGCCAAGATACCCACTCGTACAATGAGCAGTTCTTC. Protein product: CASSQDTHSYNEQFF.

This chain joins TRBV5-1 and TRBJ2-2; the match to TRBD2 covers 11 bases. CDR3 size: 16 residues. V dropped 0 bases and J dropped 4; count of bases not matched to a gene: 2. Germline V gives CDR1 SGHRS, CDR2 YFSETQ. In nucleotides, the CDR3 is TGCGCCAGCAGCTTGGCACTAGCGGGGGTCACCGGGGAGCTGTTTTTT. It yields the protein CASSLALAGVTGELFF.